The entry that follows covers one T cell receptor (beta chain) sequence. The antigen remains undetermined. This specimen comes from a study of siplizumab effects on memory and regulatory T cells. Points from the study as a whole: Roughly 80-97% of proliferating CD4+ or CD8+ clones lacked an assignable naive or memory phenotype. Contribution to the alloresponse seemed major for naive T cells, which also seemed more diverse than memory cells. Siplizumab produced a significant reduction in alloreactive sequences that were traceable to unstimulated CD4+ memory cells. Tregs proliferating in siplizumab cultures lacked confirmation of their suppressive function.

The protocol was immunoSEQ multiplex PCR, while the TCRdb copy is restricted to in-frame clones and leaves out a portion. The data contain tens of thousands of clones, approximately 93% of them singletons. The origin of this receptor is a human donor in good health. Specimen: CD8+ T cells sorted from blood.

The chain's CDR3 is CASSVETGGNTDTQYF. For the CDR3, the DNA is TGTGCCAGCAGCGTAGAGACGGGAGGCAACACAGATACGCAGTATTTT. The chain has TRBV9 and TRBJ2-3; 7 positions agree with TRBD2. Trimming took 0 bases from V and 2 from J; bases not matched to a gene: 6. This CDR3 has 16 amino acids. Germline CDR1 reads SGDLS; CDR2 reads YYNGEE.